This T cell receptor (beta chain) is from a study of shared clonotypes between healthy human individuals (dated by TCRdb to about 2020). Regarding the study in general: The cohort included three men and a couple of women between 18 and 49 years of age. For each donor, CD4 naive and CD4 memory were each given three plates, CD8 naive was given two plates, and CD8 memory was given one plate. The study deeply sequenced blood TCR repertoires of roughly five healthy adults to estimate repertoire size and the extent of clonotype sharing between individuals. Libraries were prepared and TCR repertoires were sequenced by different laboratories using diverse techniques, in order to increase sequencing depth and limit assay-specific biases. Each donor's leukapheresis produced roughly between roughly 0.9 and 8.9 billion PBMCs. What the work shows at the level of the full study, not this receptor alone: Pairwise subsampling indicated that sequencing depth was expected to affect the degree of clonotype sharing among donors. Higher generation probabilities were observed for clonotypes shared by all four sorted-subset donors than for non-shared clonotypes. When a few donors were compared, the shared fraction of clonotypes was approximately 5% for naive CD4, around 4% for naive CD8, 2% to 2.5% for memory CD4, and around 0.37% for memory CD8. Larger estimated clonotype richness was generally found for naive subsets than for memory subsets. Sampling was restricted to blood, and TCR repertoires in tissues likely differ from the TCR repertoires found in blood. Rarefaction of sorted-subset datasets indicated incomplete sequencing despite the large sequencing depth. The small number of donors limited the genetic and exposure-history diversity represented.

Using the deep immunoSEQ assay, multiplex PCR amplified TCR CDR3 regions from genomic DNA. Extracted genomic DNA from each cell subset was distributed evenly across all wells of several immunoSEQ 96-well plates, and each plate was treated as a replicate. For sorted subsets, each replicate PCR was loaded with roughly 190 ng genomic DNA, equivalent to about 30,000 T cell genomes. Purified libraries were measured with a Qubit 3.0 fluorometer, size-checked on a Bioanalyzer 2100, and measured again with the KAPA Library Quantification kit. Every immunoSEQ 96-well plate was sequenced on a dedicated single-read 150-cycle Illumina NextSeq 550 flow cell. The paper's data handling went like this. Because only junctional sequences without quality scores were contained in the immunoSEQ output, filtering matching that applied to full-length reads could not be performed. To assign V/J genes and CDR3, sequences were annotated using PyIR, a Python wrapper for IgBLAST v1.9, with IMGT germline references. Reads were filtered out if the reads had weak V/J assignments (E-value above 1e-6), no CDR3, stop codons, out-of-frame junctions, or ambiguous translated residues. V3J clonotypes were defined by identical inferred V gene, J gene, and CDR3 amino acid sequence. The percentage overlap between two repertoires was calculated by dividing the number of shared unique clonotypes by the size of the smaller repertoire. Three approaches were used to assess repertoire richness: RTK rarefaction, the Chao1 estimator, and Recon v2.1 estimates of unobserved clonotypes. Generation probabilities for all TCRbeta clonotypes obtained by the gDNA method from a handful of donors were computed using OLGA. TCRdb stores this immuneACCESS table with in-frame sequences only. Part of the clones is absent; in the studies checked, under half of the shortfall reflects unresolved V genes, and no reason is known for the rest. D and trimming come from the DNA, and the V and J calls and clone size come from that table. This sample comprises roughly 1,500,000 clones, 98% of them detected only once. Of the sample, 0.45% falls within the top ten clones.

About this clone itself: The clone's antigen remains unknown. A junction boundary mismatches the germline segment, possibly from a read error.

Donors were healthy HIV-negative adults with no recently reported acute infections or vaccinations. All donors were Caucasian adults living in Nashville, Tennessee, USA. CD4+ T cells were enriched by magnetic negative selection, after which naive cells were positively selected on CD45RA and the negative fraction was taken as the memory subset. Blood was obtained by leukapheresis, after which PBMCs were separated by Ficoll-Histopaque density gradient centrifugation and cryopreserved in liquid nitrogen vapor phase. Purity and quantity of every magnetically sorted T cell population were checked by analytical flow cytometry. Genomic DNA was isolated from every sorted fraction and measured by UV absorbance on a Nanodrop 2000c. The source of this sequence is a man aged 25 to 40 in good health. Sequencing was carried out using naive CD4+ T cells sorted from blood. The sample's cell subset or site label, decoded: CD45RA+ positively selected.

The DNA sequence reads TGTGCCAGCAGTTTAGTCCCGGGGACTGGCTACAATGAGCAGTTCTTC. It translates to CASSLVPGTGYNEQFF. Recombination linked TRBV7-2 to TRBJ2-1; D gene: possibly TRBD2, on 6 matching bases. CDR1 SGHTA and CDR2 FQGNSA are derived from the germline V gene. Taken from cysteine to phenylalanine, the CDR3 has 16 residues. CDR3 DNA only is kept here, 48 bases in frame from base 1. Beyond the CDR3, the reference TRBV7-2 and TRBJ2-1 genes provide the residues; the full variable domain reads: GAGVSQSPSNKVTEKGKDVELRCDPISGHTALYWYRQSLGQGLEFLIYFQGNSAPDKSGLPSDRFSAERTGGSVSTLTIQRTQQEDSAVYLCASSLVPGTGYNEQFFGPGTRLTVL.